The source of this T cell receptor (beta chain) is a study of blood T cell repertoires in COVID-19. Generated by immunoSEQ multiplex PCR, the TCRdb table keeps only in-frame clones and is missing some. There are about 280,000 clones in the sample; approximately 91% occur only once, and about 1% lies in the top ten. The CDR3 loop spans 15 amino acids. Germline V gene sequence: CDR1 SGHDN, CDR2 FVKESK. The ends were cut back, 1 base at V and 3 bases at J, with 12 bases in the middle. The TCR was taken from a woman aged 25 to 39 who had recovered from COVID-19. This chain links TRBV14 with TRBJ1-2, with a possible D match to TRBD1 (5 bases). The sample comprised PBMCs or T cells enriched from blood (not recorded which). The CDR3 sequence: CASSQVGGVDYGYTF. Here the CDR3 DNA reads TGTGCCAGCAGCCAAGTGGGGGGAGTAGACTATGGCTACACCTTC.